Included here is one TCR beta chain sequence, with context. Its specificity is unknown. This entry comes from a study of blood T cells in healthy people across ages. Study-wide results and caveats: Diversity estimated from one million T cells was considered an underestimate.

A second PCR of about 6 to 12 cycles used a sample-barcoded 5' primer and a J-beta primer mix. One entry per CDR3 protein, called by TCRdb with MiXCR from the 5' RACE reads. The data show about a million distinct CDR3 sequences, roughly half seen once. The CDR3 is made up of 17 amino acids. Germline CDR1 reads MNHEY; CDR2 reads SVGEGT. With V trimmed by 6 bases and J by 2 bases, 12 bases remained unmatched. Sequenced input: blood. This clonotype was sampled from a woman aged 60-75 years in good health. The chain uses TRBV6-2 or TRBV6-3 and TRBJ2-3; 9 nucleotides match TRBD2. The CDR3 DNA reads as TGTGCCAGCAGCCAACCTGTCAAGCGGGGGGCCACAGATACGCAGTATTTT. It specifies CASSQPVKRGATDTQYF.